A single sample gave rise to the 6 T cell receptor beta chains below, sequenced in a study of blood T cell repertoires in COVID-19. Sequenced by immunoSEQ multiplex PCR; TCRdb stores in-frame clones only, minus some. The sample consists of 180,000 or so clones, roughly 85% of them appearing once. The specimen was peripheral blood. The receptors shown here come from a woman aged 55-70 years with acute or convalescent COVID-19.

About this clone: Other DNA variants within this sample encode the same CDR3. The rearrangement links TRBV6-5 to TRBJ1-5, with D unresolved. CDR3 size: 14 residues. Trimming left V 0 bases short and J 4 bases short, with 7 bases between. Germline V gene sequence: CDR1 MNHEY, CDR2 SVGAGI. CDR3 nucleotides: TGTGCCAGCAGTTACTCAACGGGGAATCAGCCCCAGCATTTT. Amino acids: CASSYSTGNQPQHF.

The chain employs TRBV10-2 and TRBJ2-3; 8 bases agree with TRBD1. Germline CDR1 is WSHSY and CDR2 is SAAADI. Trimming took 6 bases from V and 8 from J; bases not matched to a gene: 10. This CDR3 contains 14 residues. CDR3 protein: CASSGTGPSPTQYF. As DNA, the CDR3 is TGCGCCAGCAGCGGGACAGGTCCCTCCCCTACGCAGTATTTT.

This clone has just one count. V gene TRBV2 combines with J gene TRBJ2-7; a weak D match, TRBD2 (5 bases). V was trimmed by 4 bases and J by 3 bases, leaving 10 bases between them. Germline values: CDR1 SNHLY, CDR2 FYNNEI. This CDR3 region has 13 residues. The CDR3 here is CASSAGAGYEQYV. CDR3 sequence (DNA): TGTGCCAGCAGTGCGGGCGCGGGCTACGAGCAGTACGTC.

This clone was counted a few times. The J gene is TRBJ1-5, the V gene TRBV19; tentative D call: TRBD1 (6 bases). Trimming removed 5 bases at V and 0 bases at J, with 8 bases between. Germline CDR1 is LNHDA and CDR2 is SQIVND (reference sequence). The CDR3 runs 14 residues. CDR3 sequence reads: CASSGTNSNQPQHF. CDR3 coding DNA: TGTGCCAGTAGTGGGACAAATAGCAATCAGCCCCAGCATTTT.

The chain recombines TRBV19 with TRBJ1-1; 9 bases line up with TRBD1. V was pared by 1 base and J by 4 bases, with 4 bases of the junction left unmatched. The germline V gene encodes CDR1 LNHDA and CDR2 SQIVND (reference sequence). This CDR3 spans 15 amino acids. CDR3 loop: CASSIGGQGSTEAFF. CDR3 coding DNA: TGTGCCAGTAGTATAGGAGGACAGGGGAGCACTGAAGCTTTCTTT.

This chain uses TRBV30 with TRBJ1-2; no reliable D call. This CDR3 comprises 13 residues. CDR1 GTSNPN and CDR2 SVGIG come from the germline V gene (reference sequence). V was clipped by 1 base and J by 8 bases, with 14 bases between them. CDR3 bases: TGTGCCTGGAGTGCACAGTACTTGAGCGGCTACACCTTC. As protein: CAWSAQYLSGYTF.